This T cell receptor (beta chain) was identified during a study of control samples from healthy donors and cancer patients. Germline lookup yields CDR1 LGHNA and CDR2 YNFKEQ. Trimming pared 0 bases from V and 6 bases from J, leaving 14 bases between. CDR3 length: 15 residues. Repertoires were generated with immunoSEQ multiplex PCR, while TCRdb's copy carries only in-frame clones and drops some. Of almost 90,000 clones in the sample, about 89% were seen once. Sequencing input: blood. The TCR sequence derives from a man aged 25 to 45 in good health. This rearrangement joins TRBV4-2 to TRBJ1-1; D might be TRBD1 (6 bases). CDR3 nucleotides: TGTGCCAGCAGCCAAGACGTAAAGGGGGGAGCTGAAGCTTTCTTT. Translation gives CASSQDVKGGAEAFF.